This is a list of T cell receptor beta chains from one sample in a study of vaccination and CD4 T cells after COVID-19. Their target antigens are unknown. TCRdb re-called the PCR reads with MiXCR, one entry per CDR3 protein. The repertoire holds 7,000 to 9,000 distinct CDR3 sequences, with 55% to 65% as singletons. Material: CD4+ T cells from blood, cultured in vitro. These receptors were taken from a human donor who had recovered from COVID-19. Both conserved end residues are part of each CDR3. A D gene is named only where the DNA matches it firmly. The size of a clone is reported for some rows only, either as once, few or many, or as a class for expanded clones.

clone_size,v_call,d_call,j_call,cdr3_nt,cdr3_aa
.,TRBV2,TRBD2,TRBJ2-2,TGTGCCAGCACCCTAGCGGGGCCCACCGGGGAGCTGTTTTTT,CASTLAGPTGELFF
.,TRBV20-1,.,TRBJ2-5,TGCAGTGCGGCACACTCGACCGGGGCTAGGGAGACCCAGTACTTC,CSAAHSTGARETQYF
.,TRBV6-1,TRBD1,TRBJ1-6,TGTGCCAGCAGCATGAAATCGGGACAGACCAATTCACCCCTCCACTTT,CASSMKSGQTNSPLHF
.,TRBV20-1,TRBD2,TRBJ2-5,TGCAGTGCTAGGGAACTAGCGGGGGGCCGAGAGACCCAGTACTTC,CSARELAGGRETQYF
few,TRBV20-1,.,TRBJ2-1,TGCAGTGCAACGGACGAGTACAATGAGCAGTTCTTC,CSATDEYNEQFF
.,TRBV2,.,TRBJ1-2,TGTGCCAGCACTAGGGAGATCTCCGGCTACACCTTC,CASTREISGYTF
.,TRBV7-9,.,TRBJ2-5,TGTGCCAGCAGCTCAAGCGGGCCACTCCGAGAGGAGACCCAGTACTTC,CASSSSGPLREETQYF
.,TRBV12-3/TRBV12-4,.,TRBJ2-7,TGTGCCAGCAGTTTAGGTCCGAAATCCTACGAGCAGTACTTC,CASSLGPKSYEQYF
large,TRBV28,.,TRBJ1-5,TGTGCCAGCAGTTTATGGAGCAATCAGCCCCAGCATTTT,CASSLWSNQPQHF
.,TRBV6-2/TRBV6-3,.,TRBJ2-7,TGTGCCAGTCTGGGAAGGCGGCCCTACGAGCAGTACTTC,CASLGRRPYEQYF
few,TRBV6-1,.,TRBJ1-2,TGTGCCAGCAGCCCAGGGACTAACTATGGCTACACCTTC,CASSPGTNYGYTF
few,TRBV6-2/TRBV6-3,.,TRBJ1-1,TGTGCCAGCAGTTACGACGGTGGGGCCATGAACACTGAAGCTTTCTTT,CASSYDGGAMNTEAFF
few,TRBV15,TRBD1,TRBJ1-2,TGTGCCACCAGCAGAGAGACAGGGGCAAACCATGGCTACACCTTC,CATSRETGANHGYTF
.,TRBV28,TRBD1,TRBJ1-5,TGTGCCAGCAGTTTATTCCCGGGACAGGGACATCAGCCCCAGCATTTT,CASSLFPGQGHQPQHF
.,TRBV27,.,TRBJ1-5,TGTGCCAGCAGTTTATATGGGCCCCAGCCCCAGCATTTT,CASSLYGPQPQHF
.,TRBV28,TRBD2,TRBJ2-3,TGTGCCAGCTGTATTGGCGGGGGGGCCGCGGTCACAGATACGCAGTATTTT,CASCIGGGAAVTDTQYF
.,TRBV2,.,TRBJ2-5,TGTGCCAGCACCAGAGGTGGCTGGCTCCAAGAGACCCAGTACTTC,CASTRGGWLQETQYF
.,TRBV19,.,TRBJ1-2,TGTGCCAGTAGTATCGGACGGACTATGTTGGGTGGCTACACCTTC,CASSIGRTMLGGYTF
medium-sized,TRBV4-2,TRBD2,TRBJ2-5,TGTGCCAGCAGCCAAAATGGGCTAGCGGCCTCCCAAGAGACCCAGTACTTC,CASSQNGLAASQETQYF
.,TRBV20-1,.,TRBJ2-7,TGCAGTGCCAAAGGTAGGAACAGAGGAACCGGCGAGCAGTACTTC,CSAKGRNRGTGEQYF
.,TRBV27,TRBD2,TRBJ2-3,TGTGCCAGCAGCGGACTAGTACGCACAGATACGCAGTATTTT,CASSGLVRTDTQYF
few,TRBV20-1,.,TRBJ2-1,TGCAGTGCTAGGCTCCCATCCTCGCGAAGACGCAATGAGCAGTTCTTC,CSARLPSSRRRNEQFF
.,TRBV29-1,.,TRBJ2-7,TGCAGCGTCGCCACTAGACAGTCCTACGAGCAGTACTTC,CSVATRQSYEQYF
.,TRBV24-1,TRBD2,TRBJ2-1,TGTGCCACCAGTGCCCAGCGGGGGAACTACAATGAGCAGTTCTTC,CATSAQRGNYNEQFF
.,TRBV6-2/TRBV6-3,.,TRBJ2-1,TGTGCCAGCAGGCCACGTTCAGGGATCGGGGAGCAGTTCTTC,CASRPRSGIGEQFF
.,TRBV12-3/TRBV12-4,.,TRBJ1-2,TGTGCCAGCATCCCTTTGGGGGGCTATGGCTACACCTTC,CASIPLGGYGYTF
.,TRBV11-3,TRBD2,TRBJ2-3,TGTGCCAGCAGCCCAAGCGGGACTCGAGATACGCAGTATTTT,CASSPSGTRDTQYF
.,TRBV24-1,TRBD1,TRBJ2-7,TGTGCCACCAGTGATTTCCGGGGACAGCACTACGAGCAGTACTTC,CATSDFRGQHYEQYF
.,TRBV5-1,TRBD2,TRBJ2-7,TGCGCCAGCAGCGGGTTAGCGGGATCCTACGAGCAGTACTTC,CASSGLAGSYEQYF
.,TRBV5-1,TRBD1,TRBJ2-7,TGCGCCAGCAGGGCCAGGGACAGGCCGGCCTACGAGCAGTACTTC,CASRARDRPAYEQYF